Presented here are 11 T cell receptor beta chains from one specimen sequenced in a study of read filtering for tumor transcriptome and immune sequencing. The library was built from roughly 400 ng RNA with molecular barcoded adaptors for alpha/delta and beta/gamma chains. TCRdb fed the reads into MiXCR, producing one record per CDR3 protein. The data contain about 130,000 distinct CDR3 sequences, 10% to 15% of them singletons. The sequencing input was a population of CD138-negative cells sorted from bone marrow. Every receptor here comes from a donor at least 40 years old with multiple myeloma.

This clonotype was observed many times. This chain links TRBV5-1 with TRBJ2-1; no clear D. Trimming cost V 8 bases and J 2 bases, with 14 bases left between them. Germline values: CDR1 SGHRS, CDR2 YFSETQ. The CDR3 is 14 amino acids. The CDR3, as DNA: TGCGCCAGTTCGACTGAAGAACCCTACAATGAGCAGTTCTTC. Protein product: CASSTEEPYNEQFF.

In this sample, this clonotype turned up a few times. V usage is TRBV6-1 and J usage is TRBJ2-1; 11 bases line up with TRBD2. The CDR3 spans 15 residues. Trimming cost V 7 bases and J 4 bases; bases outside gene matches: 6. In germline, CDR1 is MNHNS, CDR2 SASEGT. DNA of the CDR3: TGTGCCAGCACAGCACTAGCGGGGGATTACAATGAGCAGTTCTTC. Its protein is CASTALAGDYNEQFF.

The chain recombines TRBV20-1 with TRBJ2-7, with TRBD2 matching over 9 bases. The CDR3 loop spans 15 amino acids. Germline loops: CDR1 DFQATT, CDR2 SNEGSKA (reference sequence). Losses at the gene ends were 0 bases for V and 4 bases for J; bases not matched to a gene: 7. The CDR3 bases are TGCAGTGCTAGAGATCATAGCGGGAGTGGGTACGAGCAGTACTTC. Its translation: CSARDHSGSGYEQYF.

This clonotype was seen a handful of times. This chain connects TRBV20-1 to TRBJ2-1, with 10 bases that match TRBD2. With 7 bases clipped from V and 8 bases from J, the junction kept 8 bases outside the gene matches. Germline CDR1 DFQATT, CDR2 SNEGSKA (reference sequence). This CDR3 contains 13 residues. The CDR3 bases are TGCAGTGTAGTCAGCGGGGGGGCTTATGAGCAGTTCTTC. This gives the protein CSVVSGGAYEQFF.

In its sample, this clonotype was seen many times. The gene calls are TRBV29-1 and TRBJ2-2; D is ambiguous. Germline-derived CDR1 and CDR2 are SQVTM and ANQGSEA. Between the trimmed V and J ends, which lost 7 bases and 7 bases, there was a span of 10 bases. The CDR3 consists of 11 residues. CDR3 nucleotide sequence: TGCAGCGCCCGCCACGGCGGGGAGCTGTTTTTT. Residues: CSARHGGELFF.

This clonotype was recorded once. The V call is TRBV12-3 or TRBV12-4, the J call TRBJ1-4, with TRBD1 matching 9 bases. J lost 7 bases, V lost 5 bases, and 8 bases had no gene match. The CDR3 loop spans 15 amino acids. Here the CDR3 DNA reads TGTGCCAGCAGTCCCACAGGGGGCGTCGTTGAAAAACTGTTTTTT. Its translation is CASSPTGGVVEKLFF.

This clonotype was observed many times. The chain uses TRBV29-1 and TRBJ2-5; 7 nucleotides align to TRBD1. There are 13 residues in the CDR3. Germline values: CDR1 SQVTM, CDR2 ANQGSEA. With V trimmed by 6 bases and J by 2 bases, 6 bases remained unmatched. The CDR3 loop reads CSVNRDRQETQYF. CDR3 nucleotides: TGCAGCGTGAACCGGGACAGACAAGAGACCCAGTACTTC. Full variable domain (outside the CDR3, taken from reference TRBV29-1 and TRBJ2-5): SAVISQKPSRDICQRGTSLTIQCQVDSQVTMMFWYRQQPGQSLTLIATANQGSEATYESGFVIDKFPISRPNLTFSTLTVSNMSPEDSSIYLCSVNRDRQETQYFGPGTRLLVL.

The rearrangement uses TRBV18 and TRBJ1-5; no clear D gene. The CDR3 runs to 16 residues. The V and J ends lost 2 bases and 6 bases respectively, with 17 bases between them. Germline-derived CDR1 and CDR2 are KGHSH and LQKENI. The CDR3 sequence: CASSPAPVEARQPQHF. DNA for the CDR3: TGTGCCAGCTCACCAGCTCCTGTGGAGGCGCGTCAGCCCCAGCATTTT. Based on the CDR3 plus reference TRBV18 and TRBJ1-5, the full variable domain is NAGVMQNPRHLVRRRGQEARLRCSPMKGHSHVYWYRQLPEEGLKFMVYLQKENIIDESGMPKERFSAEFPKEGPSILRIQQVVRGDSAAYFCASSPAPVEARQPQHFGDGTRLSIL.

At least ten counts were recorded for this clonotype. V gene TRBV24-1 combines with J gene TRBJ2-3; tentatively, D is TRBD2 (5 bases). Trimming took off 9 bases at V and 0 bases at J, with 15 bases between the two ends. Germline V CDR1 and CDR2: KGHDR, SFDVKD. This CDR3 comprises 15 residues. Here the CDR3 reads CATAFGVTSTDTQYF. CDR3 nucleotides: TGTGCCACCGCCTTCGGGGTGACCAGCACAGATACGCAGTATTTT.

The V and J genes are TRBV19 and TRBJ2-3, with D perhaps being TRBD1 or TRBD2 (5 bases each). The CDR3 runs to 17 residues. Germline lookup yields CDR1 LNHDA and CDR2 SQIVND (reference sequence). Trimming cost V 3 bases and J 2 bases, with 18 bases left between them. CDR3 protein: CASSITIGTFHTDTQYF. In DNA, the CDR3 is TGTGCCAGTAGTATTACGATTGGGACGTTCCACACAGATACGCAGTATTTT.

This clonotype turned up a few times. The rearrangement links TRBV29-1 to TRBJ2-3; D call uncertain. In germline, CDR1 is SQVTM, CDR2 ANQGSEA. This CDR3 contains 13 residues. The V end was cut by 4 bases, the J end by 3 bases, with 11 bases between. The CDR3 protein is CSVAPLVTDTQYF. The CDR3 DNA is TGCAGCGTTGCCCCACTTGTGACAGATACGCAGTATTTT.